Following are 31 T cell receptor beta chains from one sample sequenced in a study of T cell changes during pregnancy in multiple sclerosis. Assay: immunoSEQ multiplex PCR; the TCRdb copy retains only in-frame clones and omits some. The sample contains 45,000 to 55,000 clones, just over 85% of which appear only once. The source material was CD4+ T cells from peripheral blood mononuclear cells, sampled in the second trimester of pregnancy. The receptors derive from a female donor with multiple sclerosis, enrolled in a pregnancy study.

CDR3 protein: CAIRETRRAEAFF. CDR3 nucleotides: TGTGCCATCAGGGAGACAAGGAGGGCTGAAGCTTTCTTT. The chain links TRBV10-3 to TRBJ1-1; D is unclear. This CDR3 has 13 amino acids. The V gene's germline CDR1 is ENHRY and CDR2 SYGVKD. V dropped 6 bases and J dropped 6 bases, with 14 bases sitting between them.

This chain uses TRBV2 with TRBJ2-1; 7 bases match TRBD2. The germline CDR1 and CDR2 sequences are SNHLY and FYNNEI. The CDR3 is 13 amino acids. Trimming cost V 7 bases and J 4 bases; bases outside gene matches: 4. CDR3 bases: TGTGCCAGCAAGCGGGGAGTTTACAATGAGCAGTTCTTC. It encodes CASKRGVYNEQFF.

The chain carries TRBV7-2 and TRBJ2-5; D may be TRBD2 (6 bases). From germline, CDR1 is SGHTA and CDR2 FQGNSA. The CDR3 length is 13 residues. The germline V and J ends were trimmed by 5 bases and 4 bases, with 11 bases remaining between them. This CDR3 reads CASSRGDGETQYF. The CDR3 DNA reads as TGTGCCAGCAGCCGCGGGGACGGAGAGACCCAGTACTTC.

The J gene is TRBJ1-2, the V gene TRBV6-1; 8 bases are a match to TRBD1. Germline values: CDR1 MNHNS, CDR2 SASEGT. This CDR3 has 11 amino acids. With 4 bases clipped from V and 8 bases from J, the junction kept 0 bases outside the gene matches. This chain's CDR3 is CASSGTGGYTF. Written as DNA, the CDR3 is TGTGCCAGCAGTGGGACAGGGGGCTACACCTTC.

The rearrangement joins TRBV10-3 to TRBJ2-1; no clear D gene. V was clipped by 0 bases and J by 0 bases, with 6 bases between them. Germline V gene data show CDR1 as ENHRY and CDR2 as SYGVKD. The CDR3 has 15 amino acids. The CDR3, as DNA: TGTGCCATCAGTGAGTCGACTCACTCCTACAATGAGCAGTTCTTC. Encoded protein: CAISESTHSYNEQFF.

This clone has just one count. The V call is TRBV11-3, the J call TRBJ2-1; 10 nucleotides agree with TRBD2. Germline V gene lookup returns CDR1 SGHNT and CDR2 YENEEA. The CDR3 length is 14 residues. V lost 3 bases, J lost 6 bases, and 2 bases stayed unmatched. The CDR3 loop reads CASSLSGRGNEQFF. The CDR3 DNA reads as TGTGCCAGCAGCTTGAGCGGGAGGGGCAATGAGCAGTTCTTC.

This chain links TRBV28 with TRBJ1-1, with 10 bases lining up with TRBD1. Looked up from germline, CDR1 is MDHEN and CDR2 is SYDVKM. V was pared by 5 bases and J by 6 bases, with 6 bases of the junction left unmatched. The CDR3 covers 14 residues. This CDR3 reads CASSLDRGTAEAFF. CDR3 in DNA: TGTGCCAGCAGTCTGGACAGGGGGACCGCTGAAGCTTTCTTT.

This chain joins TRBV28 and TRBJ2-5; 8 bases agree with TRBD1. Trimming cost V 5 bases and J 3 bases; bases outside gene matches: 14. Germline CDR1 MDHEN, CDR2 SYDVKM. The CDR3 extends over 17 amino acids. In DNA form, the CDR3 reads TGTGCCAGCAGTCCCCAGGGGGCGGCCAACGAAGAAGAGACCCAGTACTTC. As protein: CASSPQGAANEEETQYF.

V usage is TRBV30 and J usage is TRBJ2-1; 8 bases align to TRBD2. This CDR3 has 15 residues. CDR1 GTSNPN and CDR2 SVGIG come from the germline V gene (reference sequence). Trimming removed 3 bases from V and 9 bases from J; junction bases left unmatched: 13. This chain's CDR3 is CAWREISGSRGEQFF. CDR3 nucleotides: TGTGCCTGGAGAGAGATCAGCGGGAGCAGGGGTGAGCAGTTCTTC.

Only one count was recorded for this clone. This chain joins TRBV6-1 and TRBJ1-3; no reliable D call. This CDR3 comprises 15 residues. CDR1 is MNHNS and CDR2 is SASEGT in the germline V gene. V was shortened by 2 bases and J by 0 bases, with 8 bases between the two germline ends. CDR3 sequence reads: CASSELESSGNTIYF. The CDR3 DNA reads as TGTGCCAGCAGTGAACTCGAGAGCTCTGGAAACACCATATATTTT.

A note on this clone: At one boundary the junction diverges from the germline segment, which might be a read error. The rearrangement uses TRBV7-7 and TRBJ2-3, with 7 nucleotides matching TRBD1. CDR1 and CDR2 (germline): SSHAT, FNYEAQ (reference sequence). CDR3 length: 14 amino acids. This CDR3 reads CASSLRGQTDTQYF. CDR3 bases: TGTGCTAGCAGCTTGAGGGGACAGACAGATACGCAGTATTTT. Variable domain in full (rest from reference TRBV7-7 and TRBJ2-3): GAGVSQSPRYKVTKRGQDVTLRCDPISSHATLYWYQQALGQGPEFLTYFNYEAQPDKSGLPSDRFSAERPEGSISTLTIQRTEQRDSAMYRCASSLRGQTDTQYFGPGTRLTVL.

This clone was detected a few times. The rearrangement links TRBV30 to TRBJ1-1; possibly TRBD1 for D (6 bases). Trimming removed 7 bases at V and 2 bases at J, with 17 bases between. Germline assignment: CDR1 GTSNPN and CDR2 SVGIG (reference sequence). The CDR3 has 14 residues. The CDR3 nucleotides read TGTGCCTATACACGGGGGGCACTCAACACTGAAGCTTTCTTT. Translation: CAYTRGALNTEAFF.

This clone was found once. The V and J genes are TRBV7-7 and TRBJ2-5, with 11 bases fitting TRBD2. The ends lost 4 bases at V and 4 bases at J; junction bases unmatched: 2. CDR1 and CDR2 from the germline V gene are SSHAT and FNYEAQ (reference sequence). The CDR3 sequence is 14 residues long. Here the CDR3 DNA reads TGTGCCAGCAGCTCCGGACTAGCGGGAGAGACCCAGTACTTC. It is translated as CASSSGLAGETQYF.

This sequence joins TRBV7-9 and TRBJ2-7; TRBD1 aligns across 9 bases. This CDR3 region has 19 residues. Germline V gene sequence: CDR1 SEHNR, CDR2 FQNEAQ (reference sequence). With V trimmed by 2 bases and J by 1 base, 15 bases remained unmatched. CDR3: CASSLPWDRAGRLSYEQYF. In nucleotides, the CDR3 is TGTGCCAGCAGCTTACCGTGGGACAGGGCTGGTAGACTATCCTACGAGCAGTACTTC. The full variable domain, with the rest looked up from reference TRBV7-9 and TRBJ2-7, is DTGVSQNPRHKITKRGQNVTFRCDPISEHNRLYWYRQTLGQGPEFLTYFQNEAQLEKSRLLSDRFSAERPKGSFSTLEIQRTEQGDSAMYLCASSLPWDRAGRLSYEQYFGPGTRLTVT.

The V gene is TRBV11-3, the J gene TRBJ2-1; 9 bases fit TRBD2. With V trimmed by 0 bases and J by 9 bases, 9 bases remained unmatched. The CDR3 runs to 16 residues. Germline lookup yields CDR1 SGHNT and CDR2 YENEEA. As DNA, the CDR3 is TGTGCCAGCAGCTTAGACGGGGTAGCGGGAGTGGGTGAGCAGTTCTTC. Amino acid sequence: CASSLDGVAGVGEQFF.

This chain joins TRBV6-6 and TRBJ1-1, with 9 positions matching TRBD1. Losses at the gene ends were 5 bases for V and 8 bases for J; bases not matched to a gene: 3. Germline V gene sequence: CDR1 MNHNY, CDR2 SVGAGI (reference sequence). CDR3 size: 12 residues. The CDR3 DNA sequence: TGTGCCAGCAGTAGGGGACAGGGCGAAGCTTTCTTT. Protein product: CASSRGQGEAFF.

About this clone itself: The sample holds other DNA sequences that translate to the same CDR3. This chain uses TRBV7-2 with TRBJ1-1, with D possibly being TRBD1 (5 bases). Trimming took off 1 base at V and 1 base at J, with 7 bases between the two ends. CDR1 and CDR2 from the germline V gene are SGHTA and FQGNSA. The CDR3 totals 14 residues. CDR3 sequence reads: CASSLVQGNTEAFF. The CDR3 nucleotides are TGTGCCAGCAGCTTAGTCCAGGGGAACACTGAAGCTTTCTTT.

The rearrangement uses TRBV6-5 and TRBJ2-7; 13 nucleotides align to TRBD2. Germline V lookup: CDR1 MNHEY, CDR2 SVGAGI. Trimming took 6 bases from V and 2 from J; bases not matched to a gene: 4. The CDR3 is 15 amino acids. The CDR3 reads CASSRGTSGTYEQYF. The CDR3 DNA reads TGTGCCAGCAGCCGGGGGACTAGCGGGACCTACGAGCAGTACTTC.

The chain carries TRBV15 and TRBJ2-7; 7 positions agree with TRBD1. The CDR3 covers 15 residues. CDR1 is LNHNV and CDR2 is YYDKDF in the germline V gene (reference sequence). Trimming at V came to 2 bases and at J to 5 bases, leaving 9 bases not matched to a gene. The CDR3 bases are TGTGCCACCAGCAGAAGACCGGACAGGCCACACGAGCAGTACTTC. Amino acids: CATSRRPDRPHEQYF.

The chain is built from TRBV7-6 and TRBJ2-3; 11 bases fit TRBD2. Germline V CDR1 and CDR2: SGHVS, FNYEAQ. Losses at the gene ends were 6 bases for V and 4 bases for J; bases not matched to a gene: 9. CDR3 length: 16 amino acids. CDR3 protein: CASSPELAGEADTQYF. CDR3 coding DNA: TGTGCCAGCAGTCCTGAACTAGCGGGAGAGGCAGATACGCAGTATTTT.

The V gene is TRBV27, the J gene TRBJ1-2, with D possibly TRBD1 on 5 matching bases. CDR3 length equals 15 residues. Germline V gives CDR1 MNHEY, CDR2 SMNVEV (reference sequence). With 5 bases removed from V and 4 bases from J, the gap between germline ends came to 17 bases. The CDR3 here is CASSLGEGRGYGYTF. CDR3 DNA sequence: TGTGCCAGCAGTCTGGGGGAGGGTCGGGGCTATGGCTACACCTTC.

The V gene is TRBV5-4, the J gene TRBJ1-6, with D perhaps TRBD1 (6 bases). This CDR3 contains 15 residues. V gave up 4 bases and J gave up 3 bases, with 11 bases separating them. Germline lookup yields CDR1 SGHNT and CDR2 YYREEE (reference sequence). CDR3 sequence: CASSLGGSYNSPLHF. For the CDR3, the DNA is TGTGCCAGCAGCCTGGGGGGCAGCTATAATTCACCCCTCCACTTT. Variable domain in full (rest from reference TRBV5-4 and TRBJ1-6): ETGVTQSPTHLIKTRGQQVTLRCSSQSGHNTVSWYQQALGQGPQFIFQYYREEENGRGNFPPRFSGLQFPNYSSELNVNALELDDSALYLCASSLGGSYNSPLHFGNGTRLTVT.

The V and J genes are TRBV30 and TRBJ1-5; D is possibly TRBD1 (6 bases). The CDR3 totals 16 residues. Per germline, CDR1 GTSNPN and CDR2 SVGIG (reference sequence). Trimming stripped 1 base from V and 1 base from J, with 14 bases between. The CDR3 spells CAWSARGGRSNQPQHF. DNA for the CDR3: TGTGCCTGGAGTGCTCGAGGGGGAAGGAGCAATCAGCCCCAGCATTTT.

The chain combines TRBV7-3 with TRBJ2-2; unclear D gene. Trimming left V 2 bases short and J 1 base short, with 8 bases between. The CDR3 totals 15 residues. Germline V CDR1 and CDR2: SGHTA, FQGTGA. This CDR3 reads CASSLGGENTGELFF. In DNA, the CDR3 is TGTGCCAGCAGCTTAGGCGGAGAGAACACCGGGGAGCTGTTTTTT.

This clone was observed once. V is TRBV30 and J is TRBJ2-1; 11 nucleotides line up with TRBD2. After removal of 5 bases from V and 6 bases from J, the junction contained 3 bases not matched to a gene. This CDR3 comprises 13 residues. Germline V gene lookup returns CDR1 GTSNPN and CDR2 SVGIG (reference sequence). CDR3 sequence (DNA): TGTGCCTGGTCCGGGACTAGCGGCAATGAGCAGTTCTTC. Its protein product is CAWSGTSGNEQFF. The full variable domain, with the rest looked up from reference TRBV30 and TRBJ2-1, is SQTIHQWPATLVQPVGSPLSLECTVEGTSNPNLYWYRQAAGRGLQLLFYSVGIGQISSEVPQNLSASRPQDRQFILSSKKLLLSDSGFYLCAWSGTSGNEQFFGPGTRLTVL.

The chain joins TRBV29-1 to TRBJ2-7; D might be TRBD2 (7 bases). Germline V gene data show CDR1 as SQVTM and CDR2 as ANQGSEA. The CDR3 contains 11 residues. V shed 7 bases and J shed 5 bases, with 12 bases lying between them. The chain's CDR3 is CSARGAHEQYF. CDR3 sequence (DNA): TGCAGCGCCCGGGGGGCCCACGAGCAGTACTTC.

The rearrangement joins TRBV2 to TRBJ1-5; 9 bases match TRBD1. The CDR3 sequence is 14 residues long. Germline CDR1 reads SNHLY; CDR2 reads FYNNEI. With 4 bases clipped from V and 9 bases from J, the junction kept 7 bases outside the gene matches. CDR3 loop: CASSATGGIGPQHF. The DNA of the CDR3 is TGTGCCAGCAGTGCGACAGGGGGGATAGGGCCCCAGCATTTT.

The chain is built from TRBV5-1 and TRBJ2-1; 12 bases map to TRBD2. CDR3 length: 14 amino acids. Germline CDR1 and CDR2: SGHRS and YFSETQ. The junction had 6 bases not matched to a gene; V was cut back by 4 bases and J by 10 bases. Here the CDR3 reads CASSPTSGRGEQFF. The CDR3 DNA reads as TGCGCCAGCAGCCCGACTAGCGGGAGAGGGGAGCAGTTCTTC.

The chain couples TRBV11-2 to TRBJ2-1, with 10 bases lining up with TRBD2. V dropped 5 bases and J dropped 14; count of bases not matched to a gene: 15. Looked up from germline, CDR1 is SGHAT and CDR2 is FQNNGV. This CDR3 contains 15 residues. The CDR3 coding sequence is TGTGCCAGCAGCCCCAATTTAGCGGGAGGCCAGGGGGAGTTCTTC. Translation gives CASSPNLAGGQGEFF.

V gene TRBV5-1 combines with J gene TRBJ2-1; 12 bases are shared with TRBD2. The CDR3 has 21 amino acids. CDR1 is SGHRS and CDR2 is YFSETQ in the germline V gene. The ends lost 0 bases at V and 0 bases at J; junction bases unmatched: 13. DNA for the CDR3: TGCGCCAGCAGCTTGGCCCTGGGACTAGCGGGTCGAACATTCTCCTACAATGAGCAGTTCTTC. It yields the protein CASSLALGLAGRTFSYNEQFF.

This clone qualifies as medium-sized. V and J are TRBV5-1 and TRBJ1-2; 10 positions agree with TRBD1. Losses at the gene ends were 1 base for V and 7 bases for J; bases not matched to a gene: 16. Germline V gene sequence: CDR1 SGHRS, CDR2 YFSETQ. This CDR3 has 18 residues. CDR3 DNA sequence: TGCGCCAGCAGCTTGTTCGGGTCGGCGACAGGGGGCGCCTCTGGCTACACCTTC. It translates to CASSLFGSATGGASGYTF.